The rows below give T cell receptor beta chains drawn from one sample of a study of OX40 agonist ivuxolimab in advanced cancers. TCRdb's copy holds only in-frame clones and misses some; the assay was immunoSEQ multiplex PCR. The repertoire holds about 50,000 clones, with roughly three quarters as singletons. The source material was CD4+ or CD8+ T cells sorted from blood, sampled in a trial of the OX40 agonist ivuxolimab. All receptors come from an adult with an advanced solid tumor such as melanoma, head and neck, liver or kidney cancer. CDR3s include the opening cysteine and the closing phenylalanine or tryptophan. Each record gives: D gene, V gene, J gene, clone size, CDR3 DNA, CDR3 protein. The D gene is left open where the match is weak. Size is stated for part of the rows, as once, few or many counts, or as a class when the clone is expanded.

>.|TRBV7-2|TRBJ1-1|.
TGTGCCAGCAGCGTCAGTGGGCGGGGGACTGAAGCTTTCTTT
CASSVSGRGTEAFF
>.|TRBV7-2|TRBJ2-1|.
TGTGCCAGCAGCTTTCGGTCAGGCTCCTACAATGAGCAGTTCTTC
CASSFRSGSYNEQFF
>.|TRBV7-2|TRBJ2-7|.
TGTGCCAGCAGCCCCCCGGGGGCGCTTAACGAGCAGTACTTC
CASSPPGALNEQYF
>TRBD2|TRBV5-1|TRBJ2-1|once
TGCGCCAGCAGCTTGACTAGCGGGAGGGGTGATGAGCAGTTCTTC
CASSLTSGRGDEQFF
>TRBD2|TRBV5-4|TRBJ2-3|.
TGTGCCAGCAGCTTGGGCCCGAGTGACGGGGGGTCAGATACGCAGTATTTT
CASSLGPSDGGSDTQYF
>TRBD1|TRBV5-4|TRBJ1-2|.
TGTGCCAGCAGTCGGGACAGCGGAACCTATGGCTACACCTTC
CASSRDSGTYGYTF
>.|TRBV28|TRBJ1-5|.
TGTGCCAGCAGTTTGGTTCTGAATCAGCCCCAGCATTTT
CASSLVLNQPQHF
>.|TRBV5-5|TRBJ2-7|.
TGTGCCAGCACCACCCAAATGCCTCGGGCCAACGAGCAGTACTTC
CASTTQMPRANEQYF
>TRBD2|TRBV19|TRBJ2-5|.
TGTGCCAGTAGTTGGACTAGCGGAGACCAAGAGACCCAGTACTTC
CASSWTSGDQETQYF
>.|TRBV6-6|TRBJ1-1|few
TGTGCCAGCAGTTACTCGGGCCAGCAAGCTTTCTTT
CASSYSGQQAFF
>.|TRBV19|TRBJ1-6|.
TGTGCCAGTACCAAGGGCCAATCGGCCTATAATTCACCCCTCCACTTT
CASTKGQSAYNSPLHF
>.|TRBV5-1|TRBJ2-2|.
TGCGCCAGCAGCCCCGCACCGAACACCGGGGAGCTGTTTTTT
CASSPAPNTGELFF
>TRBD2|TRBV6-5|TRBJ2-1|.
TGTGCCAGCTCATTAAGCGGGAGGTCCTACAATGAGCAGTTCTTC
CASSLSGRSYNEQFF
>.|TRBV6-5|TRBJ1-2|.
TGTGCCAGCAGTGACGGGGGCGGCTACACCTTC
CASSDGGGYTF
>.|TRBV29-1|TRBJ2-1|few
TGCAGCGCCCTGGGCGCGTATGACAATGAGCAGTTCTTC
CSALGAYDNEQFF
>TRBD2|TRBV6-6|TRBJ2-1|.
TGTGCCAGCAGTTACAAGACTAGCGGGACATTCAATGAGCAGTTCTTC
CASSYKTSGTFNEQFF
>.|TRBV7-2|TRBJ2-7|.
TGTGCCAGCAGCTTGAAAATAGGGGGACTAACCCCCATTTACGAGCAGTACTTC
CASSLKIGGLTPIYEQYF
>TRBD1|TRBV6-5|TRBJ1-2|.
TGTGCCAGCAGTACCCGGACAGGGAGGGCCTATGGCTACACCTTC
CASSTRTGRAYGYTF
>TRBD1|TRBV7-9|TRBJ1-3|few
TGTGCCAGCAGCTTTGGGGACAGTTTCATGAGCTCTGGAAACACCATATATTTT
CASSFGDSFMSSGNTIYF
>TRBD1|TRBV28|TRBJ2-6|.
TGTGCCAGCAGTTGGCCAGGGACAGGGGGCGAGATCTCTGGGGCCAACGTCCTGACTTTC
CASSWPGTGGEISGANVLTF
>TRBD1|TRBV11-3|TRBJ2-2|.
TGTGCCAGCAGCTTATCTCTGTCAGGGGGTACCGGGGAGCTGTTTTTT
CASSLSLSGGTGELFF
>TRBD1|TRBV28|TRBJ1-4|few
TGTGCCAGCCGGGACAGGGGAGGAGAAAAACTGTTTTTT
CASRDRGGEKLFF
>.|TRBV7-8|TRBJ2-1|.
TGTGCCAGCAGCTCCCGCGCGAGCTCCTACAATGAGCAGTTCTTC
CASSSRASSYNEQFF
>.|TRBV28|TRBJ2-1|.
TGTGCCAGCAGCCTGACGGGGGGCGGCCTGTTGGGGAATGAGCAGTTCTTC
CASSLTGGGLLGNEQFF
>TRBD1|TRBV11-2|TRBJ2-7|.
TGTGCCAGCAGTCCCACAGGGGTCGAGCAGTACTTC
CASSPTGVEQYF
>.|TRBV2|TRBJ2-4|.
TGTGCCAGCACTAGTGGCGAAGGGGCCCTAGCCAAAAACATTCAGTACTTC
CASTSGEGALAKNIQYF
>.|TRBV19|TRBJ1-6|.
TGTGCCAGTAGTAATTCCCATAAGGATTCACCCCTCCACTTT
CASSNSHKDSPLHF
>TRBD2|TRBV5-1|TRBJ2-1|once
TGCGCCAGCAGCCTCGCTAGCGGGGATGAGCAGTTCTTC
CASSLASGDEQFF
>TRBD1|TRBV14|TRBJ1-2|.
TGTGCCAGCAGCCAAAGACAGGGGGATTATGGCTACACCTTC
CASSQRQGDYGYTF
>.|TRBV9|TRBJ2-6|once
TGTGCCAGCAGCTCGAGGGGTGGGACCTCTGGGGCCAACGTCCTGACTTTC
CASSSRGGTSGANVLTF
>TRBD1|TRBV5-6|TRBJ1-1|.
TGTGCCAGCAGCTTGCCGGGCAGGGGGTCTAACACTGAAGCTTTCTTT
CASSLPGRGSNTEAFF
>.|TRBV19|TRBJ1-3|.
TGTGCCAGTAGGAAAGGCGGTAGCTCTGGAAACACCATATATTTT
CASRKGGSSGNTIYF
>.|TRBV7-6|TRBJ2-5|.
TGTGCCAGCAGCTTAGAACCACTAGCTTCGAAAGAGACCCAGTACTTC
CASSLEPLASKETQYF
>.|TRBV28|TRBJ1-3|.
TGTGCCAGCAGTTCAATATATAGTTCATTGAACACCATATATTTT
CASSSIYSSLNTIYF
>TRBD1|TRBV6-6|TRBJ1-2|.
TGTGCCAGCAGGACAGGGGCGGTCTATGGCTACACCTTC
CASRTGAVYGYTF
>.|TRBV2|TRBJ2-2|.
TGTGCCAGCAGCGTCTGGAACACCGGGGAGCTGTTTTTT
CASSVWNTGELFF
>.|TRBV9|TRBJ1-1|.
TGTGCCAGCAGCCTTTCGGTGAACACTGAAGCTTTCTTT
CASSLSVNTEAFF
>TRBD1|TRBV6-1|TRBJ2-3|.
TGTGCCAGCAGTCGACGGGACAGGGGAACAGATACGCAGTATTTT
CASSRRDRGTDTQYF
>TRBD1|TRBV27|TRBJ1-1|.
TGTGCCAGCAGCCGGACAGGGCCGAACACTGAAGCTTTCTTT
CASSRTGPNTEAFF
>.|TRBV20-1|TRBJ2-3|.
TGCAGTTACGTCAGGGGAGATACGCAGTATTTT
CSYVRGDTQYF
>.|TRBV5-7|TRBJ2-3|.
TGTGCCAGCAGCTTGGTTTTCTTCACAGATACGCAGTATTTT
CASSLVFFTDTQYF
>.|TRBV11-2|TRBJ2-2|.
TGTGCCAGCAGCAGACTCGGAGCAGGGTCAACCGGGGAGCTGTTTTTT
CASSRLGAGSTGELFF
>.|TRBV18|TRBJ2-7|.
TGTGCCAGCTCACCGGGACACGTCGGTAACTACGAGCAGTACTTC
CASSPGHVGNYEQYF
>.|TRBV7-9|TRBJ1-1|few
TGTGCCAGCAGCCTACCCCCTCTGGCTTTCTTT
CASSLPPLAFF
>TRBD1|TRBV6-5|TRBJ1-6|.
TGTGCCAGCAGACAGGGGAGGAATTCACCCCTCCACTTT
CASRQGRNSPLHF
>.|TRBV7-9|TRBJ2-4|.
TGTGCCAGCAGCTCGACCCTGAAAAACATTCAGTACTTC
CASSSTLKNIQYF
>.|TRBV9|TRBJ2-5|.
TGTGCCAGCAGCGCCACGAAAGAGACCCAGTACTTC
CASSATKETQYF